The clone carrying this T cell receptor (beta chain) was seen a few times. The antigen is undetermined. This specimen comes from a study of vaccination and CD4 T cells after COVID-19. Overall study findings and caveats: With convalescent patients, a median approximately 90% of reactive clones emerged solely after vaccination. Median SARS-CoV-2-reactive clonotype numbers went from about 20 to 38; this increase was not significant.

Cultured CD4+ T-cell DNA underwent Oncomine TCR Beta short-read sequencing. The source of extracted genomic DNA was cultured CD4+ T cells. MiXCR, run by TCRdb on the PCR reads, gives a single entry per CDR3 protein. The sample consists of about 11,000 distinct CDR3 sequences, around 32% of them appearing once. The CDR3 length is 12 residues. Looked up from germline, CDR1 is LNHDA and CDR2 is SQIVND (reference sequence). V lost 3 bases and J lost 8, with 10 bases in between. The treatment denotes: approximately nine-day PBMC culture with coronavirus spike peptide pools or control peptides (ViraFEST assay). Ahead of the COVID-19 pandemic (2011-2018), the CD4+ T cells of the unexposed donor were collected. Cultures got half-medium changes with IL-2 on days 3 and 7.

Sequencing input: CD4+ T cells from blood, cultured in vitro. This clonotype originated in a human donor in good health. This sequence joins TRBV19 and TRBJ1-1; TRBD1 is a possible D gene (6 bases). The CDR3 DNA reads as TGTGCCAGTAGTATGAGGGGGGTCGAAGCTTTCTTT. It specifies CASSMRGVEAFF.